Included here is one T cell receptor (beta chain) sequence, with context. Germline values: CDR1 SQVTM, CDR2 ANQGSEA. The CDR3 totals 13 residues. V dropped 8 bases and J dropped 5; count of bases not matched to a gene: 11. TCRdb reanalysed the RT-PCR reads using MiXCR and keeps one entry per CDR3 protein. Of about 680,000 distinct CDR3 sequences in the sample, 14% were seen once. J is TRBJ2-5 and V is TRBV29-1; 7 nucleotides match TRBD1. This TCR came from a female donor in good health, serving as a healthy control. The sample taken for sequencing was memory CD4+ T cells from blood. CDR3 sequence reads: CSMRDSKSETQYF. As DNA, the CDR3 is TGCAGCATGAGGGACAGTAAGTCGGAGACCCAGTACTTC.